This T cell receptor beta chain was identified in a study of T-cell memory formation after mild COVID-19. The overall study: TCR clusters mostly belonged to single donors.

V shed 4 bases and J 2 bases; nucleotides not matched to a gene: 11. This CDR3 spans 18 amino acids. CDR1 is SGHRS, CDR2 YFSETQ, per germline. MiXCR was run by TCRdb on the 5' RACE reads, yielding one entry per CDR3 protein. This sample has fewer than 350,000 distinct CDR3 sequences, with about 20% found just once. Sequencing was carried out using PBMCs or a T cell subset sorted from them (not recorded which). The chain links TRBV5-1 to TRBJ2-4; 11 bases agree with TRBD2. This sequence was found in a young man who had mild COVID-19 (a few samples of this study predate the infection). Cell type and time point are not known. CDR3: CASSPGLAASRSKNIQYF. The DNA for the CDR3 is TGCGCCAGCAGCCCGGGACTAGCGGCTTCCCGTTCCAAAAACATTCAGTACTTC.